These 8 T cell receptor beta chains originate from one sample sequenced in a study of technical replicates of blood from several donors. Data came from immunoSEQ multiplex PCR; TCRdb stores just in-frame clones and leaves some out. The profile covers tens of thousands of clones, with about 90% appearing a single time and 0.27% taken by the ten largest. The sequencing input was T cells isolated from PBMCs. The receptors come from a human donor in good health.

A few counts support this clone. V usage is TRBV19 and J usage is TRBJ1-1; 7 bases map to TRBD1. CDR1 is LNHDA and CDR2 is SQIVND in the germline V gene (reference sequence). Trimming removed 6 bases from V and 1 base from J; junction bases left unmatched: 8. This CDR3 comprises 15 residues. The CDR3 sequence: CASSESQGRNTEAFF. In nucleotides, the CDR3 is TGTGCCAGTAGCGAATCACAGGGGAGGAACACTGAAGCTTTCTTT.

This sequence joins TRBV7-9 and TRBJ2-5; 12 nucleotides align to TRBD2. Germline trimming cut 8 bases from V and 5 bases from J; bases unmatched to any gene: 9. Looked up from germline, CDR1 is SEHNR and CDR2 is FQNEAQ (reference sequence). This CDR3 contains 15 residues. CDR3 loop: CASGRLAGAGETQYF. CDR3 DNA: TGTGCCAGCGGGAGACTAGCGGGAGCGGGGGAGACCCAGTACTTC.

The chain has TRBV21-1 and TRBJ1-2; whether TRBD1, the table's D call, matches the DNA was not checked. TRBV21-1 is termed a pseudogene. The CDR3 loop spans 17 amino acids. The CDR3 spells CASSKGARGRANYGYTF. CDR3 coding DNA: TGTGCCAGCAGCAAAGGGGCGAGGGGGAGAGCTAACTATGGCTACACCTTC.

CDR3 sequence: CASSQEGGGTVSTDTQYF. The CDR3 nucleotides are TGCGCCAGCAGCCAAGAGGGTGGCGGAACCGTCAGCACAGATACGCAGTATTTT. The chain links TRBV4-1 to TRBJ2-3; D is uncertain. The CDR3 runs 18 residues. Germline V gene lookup returns CDR1 MGHRA and CDR2 YSYEKL. V shed 0 bases and J shed 0 bases, with 16 bases lying between them.

This chain connects TRBV27 to TRBJ2-3; D might be TRBD1 (6 bases). There are 13 residues in the CDR3. Germline assignment: CDR1 MNHEY and CDR2 SMNVEV (reference sequence). V lost 9 bases to trimming and J lost 9 bases, with 19 bases between them. CDR3 sequence: CASTGGQPSTQYF. The CDR3 region has the DNA TGTGCCAGTACTGGTGGACAGCCCAGCACGCAGTATTTT.

The chain uses TRBV2 and TRBJ2-7, with 8 bases aligning to TRBD2. The J segment lost 1 base and the V segment lost 10 bases, leaving 9 bases of the junction unmatched. This CDR3 region has 14 residues. Per germline, CDR1 SNHLY and CDR2 FYNNEI. CDR3 in amino acids: CAILLAGTSYEQYF. DNA for the CDR3: TGTGCCATATTATTAGCGGGAACGTCCTACGAGCAGTACTTC.

DNA for the CDR3: TGTGCCAGCAGTGAAGCTGACAGGGAAGGGAGAGAGACCCAGTACTTC. Encoded protein: CASSEADREGRETQYF. The chain links TRBV6-1 to TRBJ2-5; TRBD1 matches at 7 bases. CDR1 and CDR2 (germline): MNHNS, SASEGT. This CDR3 spans 16 amino acids. Trimming cost V 0 bases and J 4 bases; bases outside gene matches: 8.

The rearrangement joins TRBV11-2 to TRBJ1-1; D remains ambiguous. V dropped 5 bases and J dropped 2 bases, with 9 bases sitting between them. Looked up from germline, CDR1 is SGHAT and CDR2 is FQNNGV. This CDR3 is built from 13 residues. The CDR3, as DNA: TGTGCCAGCAGCCTTGCGCGCAACACTGAAGCTTTCTTT. This translates into CASSLARNTEAFF.